A single sample gave rise to the 27 T cell receptor beta chains below, sequenced in a study of shared clonotypes between healthy human individuals. Terminally differentiated effector memory CD45RA+ cells were left out of the naive CD8 fraction, which was CD45RO-negative and positively selected for CCR7. Only in-frame clones appear in the TCRdb table, and some are missing; sequencing was by immunoSEQ multiplex PCR. The sample yields 2 million or so clones, approximately 94% seen once. Sequenced sample: naive CD8+ T cells sorted from blood. These receptors came from a man aged 18 to 35 in good health.

J is TRBJ2-1 and V is TRBV19, with TRBD1 as a possible D gene (5 bases). This CDR3 is built from 17 residues. From germline, CDR1 is LNHDA and CDR2 SQIVND (reference sequence). Trimming left V 8 bases short and J 0 bases short, with 20 bases between. CDR3 sequence (DNA): TGTGCCAGTTCCCTTTTATCCAAGGGGCTCTCCTACAATGAGCAGTTCTTC. Residues: CASSLLSKGLSYNEQFF.

The V call is TRBV7-9, the J call TRBJ2-7; D is unresolved. CDR1 is SEHNR, CDR2 FQNEAQ, per germline (reference sequence). Trimming removed 5 bases from V and 2 bases from J, with 10 bases in between. This CDR3 has 13 residues. The CDR3 bases are TGTGCCAGCAGCCCGCGGATGACCTACGAGCAGTACTTC. Translation: CASSPRMTYEQYF.

In the case of this clone: The same CDR3 can be traced to other DNA sequences in this sample. The chain recombines TRBV9 with TRBJ1-6, with 8 bases aligning to TRBD1. J was trimmed by 7 bases and V by 3 bases; bases with no gene match: 3. The CDR3 contains 14 residues. Germline V lookup: CDR1 SGDLS, CDR2 YYNGEE. CDR3 in DNA: TGTGCCAGCAGCGACGGGACAGGCAATTCACCCCTCCACTTT. Protein: CASSDGTGNSPLHF.

This chain joins TRBV7-2 and TRBJ2-1, with 9 bases fitting TRBD1. The CDR3 length is 17 residues. Germline loops: CDR1 SGHTA, CDR2 FQGNSA. The V segment lost 4 bases and the J segment 3 bases; nucleotides outside the gene matches: 10. The CDR3 is CASSYNPGQGVYNEQFF. The CDR3 DNA sequence: TGTGCCAGCAGCTATAACCCGGGACAGGGCGTCTACAATGAGCAGTTCTTC. The whole variable domain, filled in from reference TRBV7-2 and TRBJ2-1, reads GAGVSQSPSNKVTEKGKDVELRCDPISGHTALYWYRQSLGQGLEFLIYFQGNSAPDKSGLPSDRFSAERTGGSVSTLTIQRTQQEDSAVYLCASSYNPGQGVYNEQFFGPGTRLTVL.

The J gene is TRBJ2-3, the V gene TRBV5-6; D is tentatively TRBD1 or TRBD2 (6 bases each). With 3 bases removed from V and 3 bases from J, the gap between germline ends came to 17 bases. CDR1 SGHDT and CDR2 YYEEEE come from the germline V gene. The CDR3 runs 16 residues. The CDR3 DNA reads TGTGCCAGCAGCTCGACCGGTAGGGGGGCGACAGATACGCAGTATTTT. Translation: CASSSTGRGATDTQYF.

J is TRBJ1-1 and V is TRBV5-1; D is undetermined. V was pared by 7 bases and J by 0 bases, with 13 bases between. Germline V gene data show CDR1 as SGHRS and CDR2 as YFSETQ. This CDR3 has 14 residues. For the CDR3, the DNA is TGCGCCAGCGGAATCAGAGACATGAACACTGAAGCTTTCTTT. Its protein product is CASGIRDMNTEAFF.

The V and J genes are TRBV5-5 and TRBJ2-7; D may be TRBD2 (7 bases). Trimming removed 0 bases at V and 2 bases at J, with 18 bases between. The length of the CDR3 is 17 residues. Looked up from germline, CDR1 is SGHKS and CDR2 is YYEKEE (reference sequence). The CDR3 loop reads CASSLVTGRGVAYEQYF. In nucleotides, the CDR3 is TGTGCCAGCAGCTTGGTGACAGGCCGGGGGGTCGCCTACGAGCAGTACTTC. Together with reference TRBV5-5 and TRBJ2-7, the CDR3 gives the full variable domain: DAGVTQSPTHLIKTRGQQVTLRCSPISGHKSVSWYQQVLGQGPQFIFQYYEKEERGRGNFPDRFSARQFPNYSSELNVNALLLGDSALYLCASSLVTGRGVAYEQYFGPGTRLTVT.

V gene TRBV2 combines with J gene TRBJ1-5, with 8 bases identical to TRBD1. The germline V gene encodes CDR1 SNHLY and CDR2 FYNNEI. This CDR3 spans 14 amino acids. V gave up 8 bases and J gave up 6 bases; unmatched junction bases: 9. CDR3 region: CASGQGASSQPQHF. DNA of the CDR3: TGTGCCAGCGGGCAGGGGGCCTCCAGTCAGCCCCAGCATTTT.

CDR3 sequence (DNA): TGTGCCAGTAGTCGAAATGGACTGGAGAACTATGGCTACACCTTC. Translation gives CASSRNGLENYGYTF. The rearrangement uses TRBV19 and TRBJ1-2, with no clear D. The length of the CDR3 is 15 residues. The V gene lost 5 bases and the J gene lost 2 bases, with 15 bases spanning the gap. Looked up from germline, CDR1 is LNHDA and CDR2 is SQIVND (reference sequence).

The CDR3 DNA sequence: TGTGCCAGTAGGTCGGTTAGTATGAACACTGAAGCTTTCTTT. Protein product: CASRSVSMNTEAFF. This chain links TRBV19 with TRBJ1-1; D remains unclear. V lost 6 bases and J lost 0, with 11 bases in between. The germline V gene encodes CDR1 LNHDA and CDR2 SQIVND (reference sequence). This CDR3 is built from 14 residues.

The chain links TRBV12-5 to TRBJ2-7; D gene ambiguous. The CDR3 spans 15 residues. Trimming took 3 bases from V and 3 from J, leaving 15 bases between them. The germline V gene has CDR1 LGHNT and CDR2 FRNRAP. The CDR3: CASGFHTLKGYEQYF. The CDR3 DNA sequence: TGTGCTAGTGGTTTTCATACGCTAAAAGGCTACGAGCAGTACTTC. The complete variable domain, with remaining parts taken from reference TRBV12-5 and TRBJ2-7, reads DARVTQTPRHKVTEMGQEVTMRCQPILGHNTVFWYRQTMMQGLELLAYFRNRAPLDDSGMPKDRFSAEMPDATLATLKIQPSEPRDSAVYFCASGFHTLKGYEQYFGPGTRLTVT.

This rearrangement joins TRBV4-1 to TRBJ2-7; D is uncertain. Deletions cut 0 bases from V and 6 bases from J, with 9 bases between. CDR1 MGHRA and CDR2 YSYEKL come from the germline V gene. The CDR3 loop spans 13 amino acids. The CDR3 is CASSQEGPIEQYF. Here the CDR3 DNA reads TGCGCCAGCAGCCAAGAAGGACCTATCGAGCAGTACTTC.

The chain joins TRBV2 to TRBJ2-7; D is uncertain. This CDR3 is built from 13 residues. V lost 7 bases and J 2 bases, leaving 12 bases between the germline ends. CDR1 SNHLY and CDR2 FYNNEI come from the germline V gene. CDR3 nucleotides: TGTGCCAGCACCTTAGAAACTACCTACGAGCAGTACTTC. It is translated as CASTLETTYEQYF.

V is TRBV27 and J is TRBJ2-1; D unresolved. The CDR3 contains 13 residues. CDR1 MNHEY and CDR2 SMNVEV come from the germline V gene (reference sequence). V was cut by 3 bases and J by 6 bases, with 9 bases left in between. The CDR3 loop is CASSLERSNEQFF. For the CDR3, the DNA is TGTGCCAGCAGTTTGGAAAGGTCCAATGAGCAGTTCTTC.

This chain uses TRBV27 with TRBJ1-2, with TRBD1 as a possible D gene (6 bases). The CDR3 contains 14 residues. Germline assignment: CDR1 MNHEY and CDR2 SMNVEV (reference sequence). The germline V and J ends were trimmed by 5 bases and 0 bases, with 10 bases remaining between them. The CDR3, as DNA: TGTGCCAGCAGTAAGACAGGAGCTAACTATGGCTACACCTTC. Its translation: CASSKTGANYGYTF.

This sequence joins TRBV4-2 and TRBJ2-7; possible D gene TRBD1, 5 bases. CDR1 is LGHNA, CDR2 YNFKEQ, per germline. Deletions cut 0 bases from V and 2 bases from J, with 11 bases between. The CDR3 extends over 15 amino acids. CDR3 sequence reads: CASSQEFSGTYEQYF. In DNA, the CDR3 is TGTGCCAGCAGCCAAGAATTCTCAGGGACCTACGAGCAGTACTTC.

This sequence joins TRBV7-8 and TRBJ1-6; tentatively, D is TRBD1 (5 bases). The CDR3 spans 12 residues. From germline, CDR1 is SGHVS and CDR2 FQNEAQ. The V gene lost 5 bases and the J gene lost 9 bases, with 8 bases spanning the gap. The CDR3 nucleotides are TGTGCCAGCAGCCTAGGGGTTTCACCCCTCCACTTT. Translation: CASSLGVSPLHF. The entire variable domain, with the rest obtained from reference TRBV7-8 and TRBJ1-6, is as follows: GAGVSQSPRYKVAKRGQDVALRCDPISGHVSLFWYQQALGQGPEFLTYFQNEAQLDKSGLPSDRFFAERPEGSVSTLKIQRTQQEDSAVYLCASSLGVSPLHFGNGTRLTVT.

The chain couples TRBV5-6 to TRBJ1-2, with 9 bases that match TRBD1. V lost 4 bases, J lost 2 bases, and 3 bases stayed unmatched. Germline loops: CDR1 SGHDT, CDR2 YYEEEE. The CDR3 is made up of 14 amino acids. DNA of the CDR3: TGTGCCAGCAGCCCCGGGACAGGGAACTATGGCTACACCTTC. Its protein product is CASSPGTGNYGYTF.

This chain joins TRBV4-3 and TRBJ2-1, with a possible D match to TRBD2 (6 bases). Trimming left V 3 bases short and J 4 bases short, with 19 bases between. Per the germline V gene, CDR1 is LGHNA and CDR2 is YSLEER. The CDR3 is made up of 17 amino acids. The DNA of the CDR3 is TGCGCCAGCAGCCACTCGATCGGGGGTGTGGGTTACAATGAGCAGTTCTTC. Its protein is CASSHSIGGVGYNEQFF.

The chain employs TRBV2 and TRBJ1-3; 8 nucleotides align to TRBD1. Trimming removed 1 base from V and 4 bases from J; junction bases left unmatched: 6. This CDR3 contains 16 residues. Germline assignment: CDR1 SNHLY and CDR2 FYNNEI. The CDR3 DNA sequence: TGTGCCAGCAGTGAAGTTCGGACAGGGCCCGGAAACACCATATATTTT. As protein: CASSEVRTGPGNTIYF.

The rearrangement links TRBV30 to TRBJ2-3, with D perhaps assigned TRBD1 or TRBD2 (5 bases each). The germline V gene encodes CDR1 GTSNPN and CDR2 SVGIG (reference sequence). Trimming removed 7 bases at V and 5 bases at J, with 16 bases between. The CDR3 is 13 residues long. CDR3 sequence: CASTLGDGDTQYF. As DNA, the CDR3 is TGTGCCTCGACGCTGGGGGACGGAGATACGCAGTATTTT.

V and J are TRBV5-6 and TRBJ1-1; D is perhaps TRBD1 (5 bases). CDR1 is SGHDT, CDR2 YYEEEE, per germline. CDR3 length: 14 residues. V lost 1 base, J lost 6 bases, and 13 bases lay in between. The CDR3 DNA follows: TGTGCCAGCAGCTTGTGGGAGGGGTCGGCTGAAGCTTTCTTT. As protein: CASSLWEGSAEAFF.

As regards this clone: The same CDR3 can be traced to other DNA sequences in this sample. The J gene is TRBJ2-7, the V gene TRBV6-5; 7 bases line up with TRBD1. V dropped 0 bases and J dropped 0; count of bases not matched to a gene: 5. The CDR3 is 16 amino acids. Germline V CDR1 and CDR2: MNHEY, SVGAGI. The CDR3: CASSYSSGQISYEQYF. The CDR3 nucleotides are TGTGCCAGCAGTTACTCGTCGGGACAGATCTCCTACGAGCAGTACTTC.

The chain combines TRBV30 with TRBJ2-4; D gene uncertain. The CDR3 loop spans 14 amino acids. Per the germline V gene, CDR1 is GTSNPN and CDR2 is SVGIG (reference sequence). V lost 0 bases and J lost 8, with 14 bases in between. CDR3 amino acids: CAWSVQYGSHIQYF. CDR3 bases: TGTGCCTGGAGTGTACAGTACGGGTCCCACATTCAGTACTTC.

This clone has just one count. V usage is TRBV27 and J usage is TRBJ2-7, with 7 bases identical to TRBD1. The CDR3 is 13 residues long. Germline assignment: CDR1 MNHEY and CDR2 SMNVEV (reference sequence). Trimming cost V 6 bases and J 2 bases; bases outside gene matches: 4. CDR3: CASSPQGPYEQYF. CDR3 DNA sequence: TGTGCCAGCAGCCCACAGGGGCCCTACGAGCAGTACTTC.

This clone appeared a single time. The chain links TRBV6-5 to TRBJ1-5, with TRBD1 matching 9 bases. This CDR3 region has 16 residues. Germline-derived CDR1 and CDR2 are MNHEY and SVGAGI. After removal of 4 bases from V and 6 bases from J, the junction contained 10 bases not matched to a gene. DNA of the CDR3: TGTGCCAGCAGTTCTCCGGGACAGGGTAGGAGTCAGCCCCAGCATTTT. Translating it yields CASSSPGQGRSQPQHF.

This sequence joins TRBV5-4 and TRBJ1-6, with 9 bases fitting TRBD1. Looked up from germline, CDR1 is SGHNT and CDR2 is YYREEE (reference sequence). The trim removed 2 bases at V and 8 bases at J, leaving 8 bases unmatched. The CDR3 contains 16 residues. DNA for the CDR3: TGTGCCAGCAGCTTTGAGCTCCGGACAGGGGATTCACCCCTCCACTTT. It translates to CASSFELRTGDSPLHF.